This T cell receptor (beta chain) was documented in a study of shared clonotypes between healthy human individuals. CDR1 is SGHDN, CDR2 FVKESK, per germline. V dropped 1 base and J dropped 1 base, with 13 bases sitting between them. This CDR3 has 16 residues. Clones were sequenced by immunoSEQ multiplex PCR, and TCRdb holds only the in-frame ones, with some missing. The table shows over a million clones, with approximately 80% occurring only once. V and J are TRBV14 and TRBJ1-1; D might be TRBD1 (5 bases). Material: memory CD4+ T cells from PBMCs. Subset denoted: CD45RA-negative fraction. The TCR was taken from a man aged 18-30 years in good health. Some clones in this sample may be carry-over from other donors' samples. CDR3: CASSQVGGIWNTEAFF. The CDR3 coding sequence is TGTGCCAGCAGCCAAGTTGGGGGAATCTGGAACACTGAAGCTTTCTTT.